This TCR beta chain was identified in a study of shared clonotypes between healthy human individuals. Clones were read by immunoSEQ multiplex PCR, and TCRdb kept only the in-frame ones, dropping some. Of 2 million to 2.5 million clones detected, under 97% appear once; the ten largest clones hold roughly 0.13%. The CDR3 consists of 17 residues. J gave up 5 bases and V 6 bases, and 10 bases lay outside the gene matches. Germline V CDR1 and CDR2: KGHSH, LQKENI. Sequenced input: naive CD4+ T cells sorted from blood. Stated subset: CD45RA+ positively selected. The sequence was obtained from a man between 18 and 29 years old in good health. V is TRBV18 and J is TRBJ2-1; 13 positions agree with TRBD2. The CDR3 loop reads CASSRRLAGGLNNEQFF. CDR3 DNA sequence: TGTGCCAGCTCCCGAAGACTAGCGGGAGGATTGAACAATGAGCAGTTCTTC.